This T cell receptor (beta chain) was retrieved from a study of blood T cell repertoires in COVID-19. The wider study: COVID-19 samples collected from the United States, Italy and Spain covered acute and convalescent phases.

Germline assignment: CDR1 KGHDR and CDR2 SFDVKD. Trimming shortened V by 3 bases and J by 0 bases, and 8 bases separated the two germline ends. The CDR3 is 14 residues long. Original handling: Amplifying reference gene primers gave estimates of nucleated cell counts. Libraries were prepared by immunoSEQ multiplex PCR; TCRdb keeps only in-frame clonotypes and omits some of them. The V and J calls and clone size come from that table; D and trimming were worked out from the DNA. This table holds 200,000 to 250,000 clones, around 86% found once. The rearrangement joins TRBV24-1 to TRBJ2-7, with D uncertain. The clonotype was recovered from a woman under 40 who had recovered from COVID-19. What was sequenced was peripheral blood. The CDR3, as DNA: TGTGCCACCAGTGATGGCGGAAGCTCCTACGAGCAGTACTTC. Residues: CATSDGGSSYEQYF.